The next 15 T cell receptor beta chains were all read from a single sample in a study of blood T cell repertoires in COVID-19. Clones were read by immunoSEQ multiplex PCR, and TCRdb kept only the in-frame ones, dropping some. The table records approximately 210,000 clones, under 95% of them present only once. The specimen was peripheral blood. These receptors originate from a man aged 30-40 years with acute or convalescent COVID-19.

The rearrangement links TRBV7-9 to TRBJ2-1, with 8 bases that match TRBD1. The trim removed 1 base at V and 5 bases at J, leaving 4 bases unmatched. The germline gives CDR1 SEHNR, CDR2 FQNEAQ (reference sequence). The CDR3 extends over 15 amino acids. CDR3 region: CASSLDRGWNNEQFF. The CDR3 coding sequence is TGTGCCAGCAGCTTAGACAGGGGGTGGAACAATGAGCAGTTCTTC.

This chain links TRBV5-4 with TRBJ2-3, with 8 nucleotides matching TRBD2. CDR1 is SGHNT and CDR2 is YYREEE in the germline V gene (reference sequence). V gave up 0 bases and J gave up 2 bases; unmatched junction bases: 5. There are 16 residues in the CDR3. CDR3 protein: CASSLGRGGITDTQYF. In DNA, the CDR3 is TGTGCCAGCAGCTTGGGACGGGGGGGAATCACAGATACGCAGTATTTT.

The chain is built from TRBV30 and TRBJ1-6; D call uncertain. V was trimmed by 5 bases and J by 6 bases, leaving 8 bases between them. The CDR3 length is 12 residues. Per germline, CDR1 GTSNPN and CDR2 SVGIG (reference sequence). CDR3 DNA: TGTGCCTGGGGGCGTGTTAATTCACCCCTCCACTTT. It specifies CAWGRVNSPLHF.

The chain employs TRBV28 and TRBJ2-1, with 10 nucleotides matching TRBD1. From germline, CDR1 is MDHEN and CDR2 SYDVKM. This CDR3 is 14 amino acids long. J gave up 10 bases and V 8 bases, and 11 bases lay outside the gene matches. The CDR3, as DNA: TGTGCCAGCCTCCTGGGACAGGGGAAGAAGGAGCAGTTCTTC. Translating it yields CASLLGQGKKEQFF.

The chain couples TRBV6-5 to TRBJ2-5; D remains unclear. This CDR3 spans 14 amino acids. Germline V gene sequence: CDR1 MNHEY, CDR2 SVGAGI. V shed 4 bases and J shed 1 base, with 10 bases lying between them. The CDR3 protein is CASSFDTVQETQYF. The DNA of the CDR3 is TGTGCCAGCAGTTTTGACACGGTCCAAGAGACCCAGTACTTC.

The chain joins TRBV4-1 to TRBJ2-7; TRBD1 matches at 12 bases. CDR3 length equals 16 residues. The junction had 8 bases not matched to a gene; V was cut back by 4 bases and J by 4 bases. CDR1 and CDR2 from the germline V gene are MGHRA and YSYEKL. The CDR3 is CASSPRDRGREYEQYF. The CDR3 bases are TGCGCCAGCAGCCCACGGGACAGGGGGCGAGAGTACGAGCAGTACTTC.

The V call is TRBV30, the J call TRBJ1-2, with D unresolved. The CDR3 contains 14 residues. Germline V lookup: CDR1 GTSNPN, CDR2 SVGIG (reference sequence). Trimming removed 4 bases at V and 0 bases at J, with 12 bases between. CDR3 coding DNA: TGTGCCTGGACCCCTCAGGTGGCTAACTATGGCTACACCTTC. This translates into CAWTPQVANYGYTF.

CDR3 coding DNA: TGTGCCAGCAGACCTCATCAGGGGGGCTCCTACAATGAGCAGTTCTTC. Protein: CASRPHQGGSYNEQFF. V is TRBV28 and J is TRBJ2-1, with D maybe TRBD1 (7 bases). This CDR3 contains 16 residues. Germline V CDR1 and CDR2: MDHEN, SYDVKM. The V end was cut by 6 bases, the J end by 0 bases, with 15 bases between.

CDR3 sequence (DNA): TGTGCCAGTACCCTCATCCTATCGAGTTGGGCTTTCTTT. It codes for CASTLILSSWAFF. The rearrangement joins TRBV19 to TRBJ1-1; no clear D gene. The CDR3 has 13 residues. Germline loops: CDR1 LNHDA, CDR2 SQIVND (reference sequence). V lost 7 bases and J lost 11, with 20 bases in between.

The chain employs TRBV7-8 and TRBJ2-3; 16 bases agree with TRBD2. CDR1 and CDR2 from the germline V gene are SGHVS and FQNEAQ. J lost 1 base, V lost 5 bases, and 12 bases had no gene match. The CDR3 is made up of 20 amino acids. CDR3 sequence: CASSPRIGTSGRVGTDTQYF. CDR3 DNA: TGTGCCAGCAGCCCCAGGATAGGGACTAGCGGGAGGGTGGGCACAGATACGCAGTATTTT. Filled out from reference TRBV7-8 and TRBJ2-3, the complete variable domain reads GAGVSQSPRYKVAKRGQDVALRCDPISGHVSLFWYQQALGQGPEFLTYFQNEAQLDKSGLPSDRFFAERPEGSVSTLKIQRTQQEDSAVYLCASSPRIGTSGRVGTDTQYFGPGTRLTVL.

This clone was detected only a few times. The rearrangement joins TRBV11-2 to TRBJ2-1; 8 bases map to TRBD2. Trimming removed 2 bases from V and 5 bases from J; junction bases left unmatched: 8. The length of the CDR3 is 16 residues. Germline V lookup: CDR1 SGHAT, CDR2 FQNNGV. The CDR3 sequence is CASSLLNGGAHNEQFF. CDR3 sequence (DNA): TGTGCCAGCAGCTTACTTAACGGGGGGGCCCACAATGAGCAGTTCTTC.

V and J are TRBV19 and TRBJ1-6; D is unclear. This CDR3 is built from 14 residues. V lost 7 bases and J lost 7, with 14 bases in between. CDR1 LNHDA and CDR2 SQIVND come from the germline V gene (reference sequence). In DNA form, the CDR3 reads TGTGCCAGTACCCCGGGATCTCGGAATTCACCCCTCCACTTT. Protein product: CASTPGSRNSPLHF.

The V and J genes are TRBV6-5 and TRBJ1-1; 7 bases are shared with TRBD1. J was trimmed by 4 bases and V by 7 bases; bases with no gene match: 6. This CDR3 contains 13 residues. Germline V gives CDR1 MNHEY, CDR2 SVGAGI. The CDR3 bases are TGTGCCAGCATACAGCAGGGGGTCACTGAAGCTTTCTTT. The encoded protein is CASIQQGVTEAFF.

CDR3 in amino acids: CATSRTGYYEQYF. The CDR3 region has the DNA TGTGCCACCTCACGGACAGGATACTACGAGCAGTACTTC. This rearrangement joins TRBV28 to TRBJ2-7; 7 bases are shared with TRBD1. The CDR3 runs to 13 residues. V lost 10 bases and J lost 3; bases outside the gene matches: 9. Germline V gene sequence: CDR1 MDHEN, CDR2 SYDVKM.

V and J are TRBV19 and TRBJ1-2; the match to TRBD1 covers 8 bases. This CDR3 is built from 12 residues. Losses at the gene ends were 11 bases for V and 8 bases for J; bases not matched to a gene: 10. Germline-derived CDR1 and CDR2 are LNHDA and SQIVND (reference sequence). CDR3 bases: TGTGCCTCATACAGGGGGAACTTGGGCTACACCTTC. This codes for CASYRGNLGYTF.